The clone carrying this T cell receptor beta chain has only a few counts. The data were obtained in a study of T cell repertoires in cytomegalovirus infection. The CDR3 has 17 residues. Trimming removed 9 bases from V and 4 bases from J, with 27 bases in between. Germline assignment: CDR1 LNHDA and CDR2 SQIVND (reference sequence). TCRdb re-called the reads with MiXCR, one entry per CDR3 protein. The sample includes 350,000 to 500,000 distinct CDR3 sequences, roughly 30% of them seen just once. Sequenced input: PBMCs. This clonotype was sampled from a human donor in good health (CMV status not recorded). Some clones in this sample may be carry-over from other donors' samples. The chain couples TRBV19 to TRBJ1-2, with D possibly matching TRBD1 (5 bases). CDR3 nucleotides: TGTGCCAGCCACGACCTCTCGAGGCCAGGGAAGCTCTATGGCTACACCTTC. Translating gives CASHDLSRPGKLYGYTF.